This TCR beta chain was captured by sequencing in a study of brain T cells in children with intractable seizures. Time point here: blood from clinic visit 5 months post-surgery; TSC patient then seizure free. The sequenced cases were selected for having the highest brain T cell transcript signatures. Generated by immunoSEQ multiplex PCR, the TCRdb table keeps only in-frame clones and is missing some. The sample holds hundreds of thousands of clones, nearly 95% seen once. Per the germline V gene, CDR1 is LNHDA and CDR2 is SQIVND (reference sequence). The CDR3 loop spans 15 amino acids. Trimming cost V 3 bases and J 3 bases; bases outside gene matches: 7.

The source material was peripheral blood, sampled 4 to 5 months after surgery. This TCR was recovered from a boy under two years old with tuberous sclerosis and intractable seizures. This chain connects TRBV19 to TRBJ2-7; the match to TRBD1 covers 8 bases. CDR3 residues: CASSIGTGNYYEQYF. The CDR3 nucleotides are TGTGCCAGTAGTATCGGGACAGGAAACTACTACGAGCAGTACTTC.